These T cell receptor beta chains were read from a single sample in a study of shared clonotypes between healthy human individuals. Profiled with immunoSEQ multiplex PCR; TCRdb holds only in-frame clones, not every one. Among roughly 2.2 million clones, approximately 93% were seen once, and the ten largest hold 0.35% to 0.45%. Material for sequencing was naive CD4+ T cells from PBMCs. These receptors were taken from a man younger than 35 in good health. Some clones in this sample may be carry-over from other donors' samples. CDR3s include the opening cysteine and the closing phenylalanine or tryptophan. A D gene is named only where the DNA matches it firmly. The size field is filled for only some rows; it gives once, few, many or a size class.

TRBV13	.	TRBJ2-7	.	CASSPRDISYEQYF	TGTGCCAGCAGCCCCCGGGACATCTCCTACGAGCAGTACTTC
TRBV27	.	TRBJ2-5	TRBD1	CASRKHRDRVRITAGETQYF	TGTGCCAGCAGAAAGCACCGGGACAGGGTTCGTATTACTGCTGGCGAGACCCAGTACTTC
TRBV20-1	.	TRBJ2-1	.	CSAPNYNEQFF	TGCAGTGCTCCCAACTACAATGAGCAGTTCTTC
TRBV5-1	.	TRBJ2-7	TRBD1	CASSYQPGQGYEQYF	TGCGCCAGCAGCTATCAACCGGGACAGGGTTACGAGCAGTACTTC
TRBV18	.	TRBJ2-5	TRBD2	CASSPQTPSGQETQYF	TGTGCCAGCTCACCACAAACCCCTAGCGGCCAAGAGACCCAGTACTTC
TRBV6-6	.	TRBJ1-2	.	CASSLQTHYGYTF	TGTGCCAGCAGTCTACAGACCCACTATGGCTACACCTTC
TRBV7-3	.	TRBJ2-2	TRBD2	CASSAIIAGGYTGELFF	TGTGCCAGCAGCGCCATAATAGCGGGAGGTTACACCGGGGAGCTGTTTTTT
TRBV7-2	few	TRBJ2-7	TRBD1	CASSPRTGPHEQYF	TGTGCCAGCAGCCCCCGGACAGGGCCCCACGAGCAGTACTTC
TRBV11-2	.	TRBJ2-1	TRBD2	CASSFQLAGDNEQFF	TGTGCCAGCAGCTTCCAGCTAGCGGGAGACAATGAGCAGTTCTTC
TRBV5-1	.	TRBJ1-1	.	CASSFRQANTEAFF	TGCGCCAGCAGCTTTCGGCAGGCTAACACTGAAGCTTTCTTT
TRBV18	.	TRBJ1-5	.	CASSPGVSQPQHF	TGTGCCAGCTCTCCCGGGGTTTCACAGCCCCAGCATTTT
TRBV7-2	.	TRBJ2-5	TRBD2	CASSLLGRLAGGRQETQYF	TGTGCCAGCAGCTTATTGGGTCGACTAGCGGGAGGGAGACAAGAGACCCAGTACTTC
TRBV5-6	.	TRBJ1-4	TRBD1	CASSWREGAEKLFF	TGTGCCAGCAGCTGGAGGGAGGGGGCTGAAAAACTGTTTTTT
TRBV29-1	.	TRBJ2-3	.	CSVELYGTRQDTQYF	TGCAGCGTTGAACTGTACGGGACGCGACAAGATACGCAGTATTTT
TRBV5-1	.	TRBJ1-4	TRBD1	CASSFEGADEKLFF	TGCGCCAGCAGCTTCGAGGGGGCGGATGAAAAACTGTTTTTT
TRBV5-1	.	TRBJ2-3	TRBD1	CASSTGQGTDTQYF	TGCGCCAGCAGCACCGGACAGGGAACAGATACGCAGTATTTT
TRBV19	.	TRBJ1-5	.	CASSILPGKGGNQPQHF	TGTGCCAGTAGTATCCTCCCGGGGAAGGGCGGCAATCAGCCCCAGCATTTT
TRBV5-5	.	TRBJ1-2	.	CASSLEVTNYGYTF	TGTGCCAGCAGCTTGGAGGTTACGAACTATGGCTACACCTTC
TRBV25-1	.	TRBJ2-7	.	CASLDSYEQYF	TGTGCCAGCCTCGATTCCTACGAGCAGTACTTC
TRBV28	.	TRBJ2-2	TRBD1	CASSSAGTGTGELFF	TGTGCCAGCAGTTCGGCCGGGACAGGGACCGGGGAGCTGTTTTTT